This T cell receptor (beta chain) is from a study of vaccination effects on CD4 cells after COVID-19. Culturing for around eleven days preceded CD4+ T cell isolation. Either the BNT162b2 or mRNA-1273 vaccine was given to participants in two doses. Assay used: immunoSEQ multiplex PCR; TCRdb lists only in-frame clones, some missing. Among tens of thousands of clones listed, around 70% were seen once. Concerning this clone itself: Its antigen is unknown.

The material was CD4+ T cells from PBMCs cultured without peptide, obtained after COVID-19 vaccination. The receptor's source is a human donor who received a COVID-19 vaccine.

The CDR3 sequence: CASSPNREQFF. The CDR3 region has the DNA TGTGCCAGCAGCCCCAACAGGGAGCAGTTCTTC. The chain recombines TRBV13 with TRBJ2-1; a weak D match, TRBD1 (5 bases). CDR3 length equals 11 residues. Germline loops: CDR1 PRHDT, CDR2 FYEKMQ (reference sequence). The V and J ends lost 5 bases and 10 bases respectively, with 9 bases between them.